This TCR beta chain is drawn from a study of blood T cell repertoires in COVID-19. Study context: Acute-phase and convalescent COVID-19 samples originated in the United States, Italy and Spain. T cells, B-cell-depleted T cells, or PBMCs provided the cDNA or gDNA that served as material.

Original processing notes: Amplification from reference gene primers served as the basis for estimated nucleated cell counts. Assay used: immunoSEQ multiplex PCR; TCRdb lists only in-frame clones, some missing. V and J calls and clone size are those listed in that table; D and trimming were worked out from the DNA. This table holds roughly 250,000 clones, approximately 88% found once. Germline lookup yields CDR1 MNHEY and CDR2 SVGAGI. With 8 bases removed from V and 2 bases from J, the gap between germline ends came to 15 bases. The CDR3 covers 14 residues. Ages ranged from about 18 to 100 years, with residence in about 23 US areas.

Input material: PBMCs or T cells enriched from blood (not recorded which). The chain combines TRBV6-5 with TRBJ1-2; D is perhaps TRBD1 (6 bases). The clonotype comes from a woman aged 40 to 49 who had been exposed to COVID-19. The CDR3 loop reads CASVTGKANYGYTF. The CDR3 DNA reads as TGTGCCAGCGTCACAGGGAAGGCCAACTATGGCTACACCTTC.